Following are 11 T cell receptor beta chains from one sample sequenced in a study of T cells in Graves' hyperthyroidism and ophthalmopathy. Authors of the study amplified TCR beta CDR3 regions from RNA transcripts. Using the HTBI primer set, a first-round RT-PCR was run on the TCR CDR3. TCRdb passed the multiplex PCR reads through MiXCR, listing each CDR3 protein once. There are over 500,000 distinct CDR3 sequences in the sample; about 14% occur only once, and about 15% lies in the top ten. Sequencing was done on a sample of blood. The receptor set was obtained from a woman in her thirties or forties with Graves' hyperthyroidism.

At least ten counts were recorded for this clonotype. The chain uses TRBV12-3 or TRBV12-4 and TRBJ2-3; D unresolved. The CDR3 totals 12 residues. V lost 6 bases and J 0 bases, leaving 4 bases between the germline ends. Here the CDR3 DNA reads TGTGCCAGCAGAAAGAGCACAGATACGCAGTATTTT. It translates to CASRKSTDTQYF.

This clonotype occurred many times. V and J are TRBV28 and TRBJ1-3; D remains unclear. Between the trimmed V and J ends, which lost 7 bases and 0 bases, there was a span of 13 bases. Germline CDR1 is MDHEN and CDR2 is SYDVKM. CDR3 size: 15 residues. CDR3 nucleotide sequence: TGTGCCAGCACCTCGTGGACTCGCTCTGGAAACACCATATATTTT. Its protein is CASTSWTRSGNTIYF.

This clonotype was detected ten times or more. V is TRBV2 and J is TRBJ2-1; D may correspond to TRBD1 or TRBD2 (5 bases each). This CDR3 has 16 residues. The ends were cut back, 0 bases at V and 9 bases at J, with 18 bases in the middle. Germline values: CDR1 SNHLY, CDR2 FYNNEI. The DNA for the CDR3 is TGTGCCAGCAGTGAAGCGGTTGGTGGCAGGGCGGGTGAGCAGTTCTTC. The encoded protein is CASSEAVGGRAGEQFF.

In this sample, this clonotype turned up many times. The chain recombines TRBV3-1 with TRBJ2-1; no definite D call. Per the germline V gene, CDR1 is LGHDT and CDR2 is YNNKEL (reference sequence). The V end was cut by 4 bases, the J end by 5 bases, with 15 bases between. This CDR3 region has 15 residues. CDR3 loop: CASSPRPLGNNEQFF. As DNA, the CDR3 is TGTGCCAGCAGCCCACGACCGTTGGGGAACAATGAGCAGTTCTTC.

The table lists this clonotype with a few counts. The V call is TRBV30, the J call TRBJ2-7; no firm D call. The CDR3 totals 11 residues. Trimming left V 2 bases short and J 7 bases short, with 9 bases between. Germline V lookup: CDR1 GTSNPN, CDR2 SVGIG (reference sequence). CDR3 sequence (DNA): TGTGCCTGGAGTAGCGTTGGGGAGCAGTACTTC. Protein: CAWSSVGEQYF.

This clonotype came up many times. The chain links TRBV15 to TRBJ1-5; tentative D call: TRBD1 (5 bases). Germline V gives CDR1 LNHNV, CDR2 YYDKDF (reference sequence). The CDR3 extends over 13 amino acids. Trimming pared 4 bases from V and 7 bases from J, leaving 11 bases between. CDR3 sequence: CATSKGLGQPQHF. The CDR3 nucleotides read TGTGCCACCAGCAAGGGACTTGGACAGCCCCAGCATTTT.

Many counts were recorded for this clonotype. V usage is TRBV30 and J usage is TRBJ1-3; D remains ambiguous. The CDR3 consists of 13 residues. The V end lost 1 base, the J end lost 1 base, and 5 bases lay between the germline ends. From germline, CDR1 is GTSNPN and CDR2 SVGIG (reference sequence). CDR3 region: CAWSGWSGNTIYF. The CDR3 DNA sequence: TGTGCCTGGAGTGGGTGGTCTGGAAACACCATATATTTT. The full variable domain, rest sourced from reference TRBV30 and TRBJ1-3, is SQTIHQWPATLVQPVGSPLSLECTVEGTSNPNLYWYRQAAGRGLQLLFYSVGIGQISSEVPQNLSASRPQDRQFILSSKKLLLSDSGFYLCAWSGWSGNTIYFGEGSWLTVV.

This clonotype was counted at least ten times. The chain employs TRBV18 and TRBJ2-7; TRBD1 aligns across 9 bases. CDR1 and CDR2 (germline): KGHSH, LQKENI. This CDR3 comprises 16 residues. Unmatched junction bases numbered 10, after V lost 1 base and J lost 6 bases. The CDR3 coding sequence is TGTGCCAGCTCACCACAGGGGACAGGGTATGTCTCCGAGCAGTACTTC. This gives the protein CASSPQGTGYVSEQYF.

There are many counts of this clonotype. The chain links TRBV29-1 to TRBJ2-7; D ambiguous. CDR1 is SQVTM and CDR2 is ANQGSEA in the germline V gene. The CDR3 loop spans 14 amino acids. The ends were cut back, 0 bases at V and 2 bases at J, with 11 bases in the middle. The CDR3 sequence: CSVEDSVYPYEQYF. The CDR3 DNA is TGCAGCGTTGAAGATTCGGTTTATCCCTACGAGCAGTACTTC.

CDR3 sequence (DNA): TGTGCCAGCAGTCCGGATAAGAATCGGCCTGAAGCTTTCTTT. This translates into CASSPDKNRPEAFF. V gene TRBV6-1 combines with J gene TRBJ1-1; no reliable D call. Trimming stripped 5 bases from V and 6 bases from J, with 16 bases between. The CDR3 totals 14 residues. From germline, CDR1 is MNHNS and CDR2 SASEGT.

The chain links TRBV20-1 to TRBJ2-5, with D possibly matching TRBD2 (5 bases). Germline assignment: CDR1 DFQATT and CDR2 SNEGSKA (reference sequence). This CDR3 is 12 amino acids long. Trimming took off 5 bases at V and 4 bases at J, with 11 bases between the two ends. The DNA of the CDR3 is TGCAGTGCTGACCGGGGTGGAGAGACCCAGTACTTC. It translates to CSADRGGETQYF.